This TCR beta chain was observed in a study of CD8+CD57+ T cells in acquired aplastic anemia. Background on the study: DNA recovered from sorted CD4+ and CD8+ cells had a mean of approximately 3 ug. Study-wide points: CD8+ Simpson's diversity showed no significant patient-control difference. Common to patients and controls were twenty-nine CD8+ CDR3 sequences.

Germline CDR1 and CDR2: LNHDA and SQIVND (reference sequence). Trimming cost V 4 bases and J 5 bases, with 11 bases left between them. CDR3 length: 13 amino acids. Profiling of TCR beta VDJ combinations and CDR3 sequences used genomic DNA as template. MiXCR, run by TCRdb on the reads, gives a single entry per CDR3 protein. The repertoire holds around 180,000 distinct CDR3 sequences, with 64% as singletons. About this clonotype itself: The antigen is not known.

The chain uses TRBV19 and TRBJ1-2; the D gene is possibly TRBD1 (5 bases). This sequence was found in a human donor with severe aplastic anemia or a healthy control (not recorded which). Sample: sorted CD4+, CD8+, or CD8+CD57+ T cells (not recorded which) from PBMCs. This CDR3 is CASSTGAAYGYTF. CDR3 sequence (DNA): TGTGCCAGTAGTACCGGGGCAGCGTATGGCTACACCTTC.